This T cell receptor beta chain came from a study of T cell repertoires in cytomegalovirus infection. Study in general: The public TCR beta signatures pointed to both CMV infection and matching HLA type. Overall study results and limits: Summed public TCR beta family frequency identified CMV carriers bearing the relevant HLA. The response measured ex vivo was dominated by TCR beta clonotypes (HLA-C-restricted and CMV-specific).

This clonotype was found many times. Its antigen is not identified. One entry per CDR3 protein, called by TCRdb with MiXCR from the reads. The sample has 200,000 to 300,000 distinct CDR3 sequences; 8% to 9.5% are singletons. V trimming: 5 bases; J trimming: 8 bases; junction bases outside the gene matches: 5. The V gene's germline CDR1 is SGHTA and CDR2 FQGNSA. CDR3 length: 13 amino acids. The TCR comes from a human donor in good health (CMV status not recorded). Some clones in this sample may be carry-over from other donors' samples. Sequencing was carried out using PBMCs. The rearrangement links TRBV7-2 to TRBJ2-4; 8 bases are a match to TRBD2. CDR3 in DNA: TGTGCCAGCAGCCCCATCGGGAGGGACATTCAGTACTTC. Amino acid sequence: CASSPIGRDIQYF.